The entry that follows covers one TCR beta chain sequence. The J segment lost 1 base and the V segment lost 2 bases, leaving 3 bases of the junction unmatched. CDR1 is SGHRS and CDR2 is YFSETQ in the germline V gene. The CDR3 is made up of 14 amino acids. This entry belongs to a study of blood T cell repertoires in COVID-19. Generated by immunoSEQ multiplex PCR, the TCRdb table keeps only in-frame clones and is missing some. The sample has 200,000 or so clones; roughly nine tenths are singletons. The specimen was peripheral blood. The sequence was obtained from a man aged 70 or older with active or convalescent COVID-19. The chain employs TRBV5-1 and TRBJ2-7; 7 bases agree with TRBD2. The CDR3 spells CASSFEGGSYEQYF. In DNA, the CDR3 is TGCGCCAGCAGCTTCGAGGGAGGGTCCTACGAGCAGTACTTC.